A selection of T cell receptor beta chains follows, all from one sample in a study of CD8+CD57+ T cells in acquired aplastic anemia. Via MiXCR, TCRdb re-called the reads, giving one row per CDR3 protein. The table shows 150,000 to 200,000 distinct CDR3 sequences, with around 65% occurring only once. The material sequenced was sorted CD4+, CD8+, or CD8+CD57+ T cells (not recorded which) from PBMCs. Source of these receptors: a human donor with severe aplastic anemia or a healthy control (not recorded which). CDR3s include the opening cysteine and the closing phenylalanine or tryptophan. Each record gives: CDR3 length, clone size, J gene, V gene, D gene, CDR3 DNA, CDR3 protein. D genes are given only for firm matches. The size of a clone is reported for some rows only, either as once, few or many, or as a class for expanded clones.

13	.	TRBJ1-1	TRBV7-9	.	TGTGCCAGCAGCGGGAGGGTGTCCACTGAAGCTTTCTTT	CASSGRVSTEAFF
14	.	TRBJ1-5	TRBV7-9	TRBD1	TGTGCCAGCAGCCTGACAGGGAAGGGTCAGCCCCAGCATTTT	CASSLTGKGQPQHF
14	.	TRBJ1-1	TRBV11-2	.	TGTGCCAGCAGCTTAGATGGTGCGGCAGATGAAGCTTTCTTT	CASSLDGAADEAFF
13	.	TRBJ2-7	TRBV5-4	.	TGTGCCAGCCAAAAAGACAGATCCTACGAGCAGTACTTC	CASQKDRSYEQYF
15	.	TRBJ1-6	TRBV15	TRBD1	TGTGCCACCAGTCGGGACAGCTCCTATAATTCACCCCTCCACTTT	CATSRDSSYNSPLHF
14	.	TRBJ2-4	TRBV14	.	TGTGCCAGCAGCCAAGGGACCCTGACCAACATTCAGTACTTC	CASSQGTLTNIQYF
13	.	TRBJ1-4	TRBV6-4	.	TGTGCCAGCAGTGCCCAGTCTAATGAAAAACTGTTTTTT	CASSAQSNEKLFF
15	.	TRBJ2-1	TRBV29-1	TRBD2	TGCAGCGTTGAGGGTCTGCGCGGGAGCAACAATGAGCAGTTCTTC	CSVEGLRGSNNEQFF
14	few	TRBJ2-7	TRBV15	.	TGTGCCACCAGCAGAGATCAGGGCCCCTACGAGCAGTACTTC	CATSRDQGPYEQYF
14	.	TRBJ1-1	TRBV2	.	TGTGCCAGCAGTGAGGGGGACACGAACACTGAAGCTTTCTTT	CASSEGDTNTEAFF
14	.	TRBJ2-5	TRBV24-1	TRBD2	TGTGCCACCAGTGAAAGCGGGGGGGCTGAGACCCAGTACTTC	CATSESGGAETQYF
15	.	TRBJ2-1	TRBV15	.	TGTGCCACCAGCAGAGATGTGGGGGCGTTCAATGAGCAGTTCTTC	CATSRDVGAFNEQFF
16	.	TRBJ2-3	TRBV29-1	TRBD2	TGCAGCGGATCCAAGGGTGGCGGGGGTAGCACAGATACGCAGTATTTT	CSGSKGGGGSTDTQYF
12	.	TRBJ2-2	TRBV7-7	.	TGTGCTAGCAGCTTAGTGTTCGGGGGGCTGTTTTTT	CASSLVFGGLFF
15	.	TRBJ2-3	TRBV7-9	TRBD1	TGTGCCAGCAGCCTCCGAGGACAGGGCACAGATACGCAGTATTTT	CASSLRGQGTDTQYF
13	once	TRBJ1-4	TRBV2	TRBD1	TGTGCCACCACCGGGACAGCAAATGAAAAACTGTTTTTT	CATTGTANEKLFF
14	.	TRBJ2-3	TRBV13	.	TGTGCCGGCAGCTCCACATTGGGCACAGATACGCAGTATTTT	CAGSSTLGTDTQYF
14	.	TRBJ2-4	TRBV15	.	TGTGCCACCAGCGGTCTTACCGATGAGAACATTCAGTACTTC	CATSGLTDENIQYF
14	.	TRBJ2-3	TRBV7-9	.	TGTGCCAGCAGCTACACTGAGGTGGCAGATACGCAGTATTTT	CASSYTEVADTQYF
12	.	TRBJ2-2	TRBV7-3	.	TGTGCCAGCAGCCCTGATTCCGGTGAGCTGTTTTTT	CASSPDSGELFF
16	.	TRBJ2-2	TRBV10-1	.	TGCGCCAGCAGTGATTGGGGAGGTCGGAACACCGGGGAGCTGTTTTTT	CASSDWGGRNTGELFF
14	few	TRBJ1-1	TRBV24-1	TRBD1	TGTGCCACCAGTACCAATCGACAGGGTAGTTTTGATTTCTTT	CATSTNRQGSFDFF
13	.	TRBJ2-7	TRBV7-8	TRBD1	TGTGCCAGCAGCTTAGGGGGACAGTACGAGCAGTACTTC	CASSLGGQYEQYF
13	few	TRBJ1-1	TRBV29-1	TRBD1	TGCAGCGTTTCAGGGGGAGCTTACACTGAAGCTTTCTTT	CSVSGGAYTEAFF
12	.	TRBJ2-7	TRBV20-1	.	TGCAGTGGGGTCGGGACGGCCCCCGGGCAGTACTTC	CSGVGTAPGQYF
20	.	TRBJ1-6	TRBV25-1	TRBD1	TGTGCCAGCAGTGTATCCCTGGGACAGGGCGAGCGCATTTATAATTCACCCCTCCACTTT	CASSVSLGQGERIYNSPLHF
12	few	TRBJ2-7	TRBV7-8	.	TGTGCCAGCAGCGGACTCTCCTACGAGCAGTACTTC	CASSGLSYEQYF
15	.	TRBJ2-1	TRBV10-3	TRBD2	TGTGCCATCAGTGCCCCTAGCGGAACCTACAATGAGCAGTTCTTC	CAISAPSGTYNEQFF
11	.	TRBJ2-7	TRBV12-3/TRBV12-4	.	TGTGCCAGCAGTTCGATGGGGGAGCAGTACTTC	CASSSMGEQYF
14	many	TRBJ2-7	TRBV5-1	.	TGCGCCAGCAGCTTGGAACTAGCCCCCTACGAGCAGTACTTC	CASSLELAPYEQYF
18	.	TRBJ2-3	TRBV12-3/TRBV12-4	.	TGTGCCAGCAGTTTAATCTCAGGACCAGGGCGGGGCACAGATACGCAGTATTTT	CASSLISGPGRGTDTQYF
14	.	TRBJ2-3	TRBV24-1	.	TGTGCCACCAGTGATATTACAGGCGCAGATACGCAGTATTTT	CATSDITGADTQYF
14	.	TRBJ2-7	TRBV7-9	TRBD1	TGTGCCAGCAGCCGAACAGGGGTAGACTACGAGCAGTACTTC	CASSRTGVDYEQYF
22	many	TRBJ1-2	TRBV7-6	.	TGTGCCAGCAGCTTAGGAGGGACTCTCCCCCAACTCAAATCCTTGAATAACTATGGCTACACCTTC	CASSLGGTLPQLKSLNNYGYTF
16	.	TRBJ1-6	TRBV20-1	.	TGCAGTGCTAGAGATGGGGGGCGACAGGCGGATTCACCCCTCCACTTT	CSARDGGRQADSPLHF
15	.	TRBJ2-1	TRBV6-1	.	TGTGCCAGCACAATTAGCGACGACTCCTACAATGAGCAGTTCTTC	CASTISDDSYNEQFF
14	.	TRBJ1-2	TRBV10-3	TRBD1	TGTGCCATCAGTGACGGCAGGGGGAACTATGGCTACACCTTC	CAISDGRGNYGYTF
15	.	TRBJ2-2	TRBV19	.	TGTGCCAGTAGGAAAGGCTCTAGGAACACCGGGGAGCTGTTTTTT	CASRKGSRNTGELFF
14	.	TRBJ1-6	TRBV7-9	.	TGTGCCAGCAGCTTAACCGACTATAATTCACCCCTCCACTTT	CASSLTDYNSPLHF
15	once	TRBJ2-1	TRBV25-1	.	TGTGCCAGCAGTGAATCAGGGAGCTCCTACAATGAGCAGTTCTTC	CASSESGSSYNEQFF
12	.	TRBJ1-2	TRBV2	.	TGTGCCAGCAGTGAATTCGGGGGGGGCTACACCTTC	CASSEFGGGYTF
13	.	TRBJ1-2	TRBV2	.	TGTGCTAGGGAGGGAGACCCTAACTATGGCTACACCTTC	CAREGDPNYGYTF
12	.	TRBJ2-2	TRBV15	.	TGTGCCACCAGCAGAGCTGTCGGGGAGCTGTTTTTT	CATSRAVGELFF
14	.	TRBJ2-7	TRBV5-1	.	TGCGCCAGCAGCTTACGAGTTGGGGCATACGAGCAGTACTTC	CASSLRVGAYEQYF
11	.	TRBJ1-1	TRBV5-1	.	TGCGCCAGCATGGGGAACACTGAAGCTTTCTTT	CASMGNTEAFF
13	few	TRBJ2-1	TRBV7-9	.	TGTGCCAGCGGATTAGCGGCGGCCTCCGAGCAGTTCTTC	CASGLAAASEQFF